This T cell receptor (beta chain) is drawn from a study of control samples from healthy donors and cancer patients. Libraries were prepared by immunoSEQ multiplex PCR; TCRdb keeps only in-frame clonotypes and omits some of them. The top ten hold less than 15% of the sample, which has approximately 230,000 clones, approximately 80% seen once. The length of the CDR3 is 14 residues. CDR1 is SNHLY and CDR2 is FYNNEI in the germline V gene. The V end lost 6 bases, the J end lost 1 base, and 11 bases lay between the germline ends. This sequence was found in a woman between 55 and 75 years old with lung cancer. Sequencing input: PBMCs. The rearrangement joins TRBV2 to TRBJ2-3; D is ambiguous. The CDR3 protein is CASRGLWGTDTQYF. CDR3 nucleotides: TGTGCCAGCAGGGGCCTTTGGGGCACAGATACGCAGTATTTT.